This paragraph reports one T cell receptor (beta chain). The V gene's germline CDR1 is SGHTA and CDR2 FQGNSA. The CDR3 is 13 residues long. V lost 2 bases and J 4 bases, leaving 8 bases between the germline ends. In assigning cohorts, the study relied on participant-reported clinical history. Original processing methods: Reference gene primer amplification yielded estimated nucleated cell counts. Method: immunoSEQ multiplex PCR; TCRdb's copy keeps in-frame clones and lacks some. For V, J and clone size, that table is used; D and trimming come from the DNA. This table has about 480,000 clones, 88% appearing once. The data derive from a study of blood T cell repertoires in COVID-19. About the study: COVID-19 samples from acute and convalescent phases originated in the United States, Italy and Spain.

The sample consisted of PBMCs or T cells enriched from blood (not recorded which). This clonotype was obtained from a woman aged 40 to 50 who had recovered from COVID-19. The gene calls are TRBV7-2 and TRBJ1-2; D not resolved. DNA for the CDR3: TGTGCCAGCAGCTTACGGGATGCCTATGGCTACACCTTC. This codes for CASSLRDAYGYTF.